This entry describes one TCR beta chain. This specimen comes from a study of cytomegalovirus exposure and HLA in healthy donors. 60 Vbeta and 13 Jbeta primers were used in PCR. Clones were sequenced by immunoSEQ multiplex PCR, and TCRdb holds only the in-frame ones, with some missing. The sample carries fewer than 200,000 clones, around 85% recorded once. The receptor was isolated from a man aged 40-49 years in good health and CMV-seronegative. The sequenced sample consisted of PBMCs.

CDR3 coding DNA: TGTGCCATCAGTGAGGAACAGGAGCTCAATGAGCAGTTCTTC. It translates to CAISEEQELNEQFF. V usage is TRBV10-3 and J usage is TRBJ2-1; a possible D gene is TRBD1 (5 bases). Trimming cost V 2 bases and J 6 bases, with 11 bases left between them. Germline-derived CDR1 and CDR2 are ENHRY and SYGVKD. The CDR3 is made up of 14 amino acids.